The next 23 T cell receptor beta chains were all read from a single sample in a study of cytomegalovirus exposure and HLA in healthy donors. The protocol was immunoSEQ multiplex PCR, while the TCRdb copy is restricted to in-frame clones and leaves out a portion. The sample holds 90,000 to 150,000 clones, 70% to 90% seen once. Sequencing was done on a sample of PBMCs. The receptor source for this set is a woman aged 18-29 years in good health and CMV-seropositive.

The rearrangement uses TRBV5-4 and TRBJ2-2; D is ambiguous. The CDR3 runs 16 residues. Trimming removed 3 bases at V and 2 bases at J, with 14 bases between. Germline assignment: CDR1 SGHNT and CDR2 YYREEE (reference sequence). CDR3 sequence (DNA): TGTGCCAGCAGCTCCAATCCACCAACAAACACCGGGGAGCTGTTTTTT. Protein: CASSSNPPTNTGELFF. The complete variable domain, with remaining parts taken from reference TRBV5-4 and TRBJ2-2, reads ETGVTQSPTHLIKTRGQQVTLRCSSQSGHNTVSWYQQALGQGPQFIFQYYREEENGRGNFPPRFSGLQFPNYSSELNVNALELDDSALYLCASSSNPPTNTGELFFGEGSRLTVL.

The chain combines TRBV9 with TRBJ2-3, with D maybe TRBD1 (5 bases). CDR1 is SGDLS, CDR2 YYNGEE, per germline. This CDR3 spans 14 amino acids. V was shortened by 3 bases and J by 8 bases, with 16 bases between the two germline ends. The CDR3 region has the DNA TGTGCCAGCAGCGACCCTAGTTTAAGGGGTACGCAGTATTTT. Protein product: CASSDPSLRGTQYF.

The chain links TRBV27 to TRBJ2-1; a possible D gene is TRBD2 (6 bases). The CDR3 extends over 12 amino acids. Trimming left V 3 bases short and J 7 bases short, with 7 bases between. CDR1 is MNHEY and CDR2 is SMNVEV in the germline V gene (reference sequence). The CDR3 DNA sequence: TGTGCCAGCAGTTTTAGCGGTAATGAGCAGTTCTTC. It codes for CASSFSGNEQFF.

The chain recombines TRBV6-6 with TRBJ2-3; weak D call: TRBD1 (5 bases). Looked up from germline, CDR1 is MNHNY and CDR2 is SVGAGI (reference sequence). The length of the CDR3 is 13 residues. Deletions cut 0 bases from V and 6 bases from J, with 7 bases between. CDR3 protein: CASSYSPGDTQYF. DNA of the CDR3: TGTGCCAGCAGTTACTCACCAGGGGATACGCAGTATTTT.

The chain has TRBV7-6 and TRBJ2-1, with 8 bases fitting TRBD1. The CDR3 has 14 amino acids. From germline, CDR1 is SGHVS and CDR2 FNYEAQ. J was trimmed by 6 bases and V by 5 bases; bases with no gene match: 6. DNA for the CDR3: TGTGCCAGCAGCGCAGGGGGCAAGATCAATGAGCAGTTCTTC. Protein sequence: CASSAGGKINEQFF.

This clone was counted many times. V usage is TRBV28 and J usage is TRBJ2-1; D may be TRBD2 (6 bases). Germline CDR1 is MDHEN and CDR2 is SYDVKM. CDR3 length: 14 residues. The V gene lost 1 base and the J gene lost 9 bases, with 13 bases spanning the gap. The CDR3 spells CASSLLGGVGEQFF. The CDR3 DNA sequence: TGTGCCAGCAGTTTATTGGGGGGAGTGGGTGAGCAGTTCTTC.

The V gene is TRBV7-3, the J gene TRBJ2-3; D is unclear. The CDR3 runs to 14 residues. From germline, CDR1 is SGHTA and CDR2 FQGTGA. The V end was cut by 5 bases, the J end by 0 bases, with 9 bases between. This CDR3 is CASSLLFSTDTQYF. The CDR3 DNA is TGTGCCAGCAGCCTTCTTTTTAGCACAGATACGCAGTATTTT.

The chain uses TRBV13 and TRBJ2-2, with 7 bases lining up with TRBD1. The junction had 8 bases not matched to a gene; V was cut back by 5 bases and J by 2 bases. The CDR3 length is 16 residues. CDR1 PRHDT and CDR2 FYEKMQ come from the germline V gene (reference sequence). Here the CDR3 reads CASSVGQILNTGELFF. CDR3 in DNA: TGTGCCAGCAGCGTGGGACAGATATTAAACACCGGGGAGCTGTTTTTT.

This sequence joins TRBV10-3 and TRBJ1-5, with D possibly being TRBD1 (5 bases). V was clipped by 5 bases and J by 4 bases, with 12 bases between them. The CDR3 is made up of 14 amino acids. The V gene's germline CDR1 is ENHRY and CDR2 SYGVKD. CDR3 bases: TGTGCCATCAGTTCGGGGGGACCGAATCAGCCCCAGCATTTT. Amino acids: CAISSGGPNQPQHF.

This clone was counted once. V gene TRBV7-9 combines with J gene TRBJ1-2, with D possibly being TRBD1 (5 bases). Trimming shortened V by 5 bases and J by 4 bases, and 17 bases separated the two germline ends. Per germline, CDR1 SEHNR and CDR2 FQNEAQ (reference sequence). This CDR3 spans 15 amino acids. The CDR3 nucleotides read TGTGCCAGCAGCGATAACAGGTTTAGTAGCTATGGCTACACCTTC. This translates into CASSDNRFSSYGYTF. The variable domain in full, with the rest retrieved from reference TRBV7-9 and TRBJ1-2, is DTGVSQNPRHKITKRGQNVTFRCDPISEHNRLYWYRQTLGQGPEFLTYFQNEAQLEKSRLLSDRFSAERPKGSFSTLEIQRTEQGDSAMYLCASSDNRFSSYGYTFGSGTRLTVV.

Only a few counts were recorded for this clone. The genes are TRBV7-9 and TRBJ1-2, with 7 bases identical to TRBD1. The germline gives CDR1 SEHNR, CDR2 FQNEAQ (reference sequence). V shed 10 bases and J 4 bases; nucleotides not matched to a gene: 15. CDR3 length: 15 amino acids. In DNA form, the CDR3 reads TGTGCCACCCAGTGGGACCCCGGGACAGTCTATGGCTACACCTTC. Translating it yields CATQWDPGTVYGYTF.

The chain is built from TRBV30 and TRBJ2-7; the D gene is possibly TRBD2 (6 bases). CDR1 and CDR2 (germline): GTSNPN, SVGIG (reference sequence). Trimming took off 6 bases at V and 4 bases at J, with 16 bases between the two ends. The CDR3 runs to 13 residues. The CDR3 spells CACSGTPKYEQYF. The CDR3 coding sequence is TGTGCCTGCTCCGGGACTCCGAAGTACGAGCAGTACTTC.

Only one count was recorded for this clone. The CDR3 nucleotides are TGTGCCAGCAGCCGTTCGACAGGGGATAACACCGGGGAGCTGTTTTTT. As protein: CASSRSTGDNTGELFF. The J gene is TRBJ2-2, the V gene TRBV4-2, with 8 positions matching TRBD1. Germline values: CDR1 LGHNA, CDR2 YNFKEQ. The CDR3 spans 16 residues. Trimming removed 4 bases from V and 2 bases from J; junction bases left unmatched: 6.

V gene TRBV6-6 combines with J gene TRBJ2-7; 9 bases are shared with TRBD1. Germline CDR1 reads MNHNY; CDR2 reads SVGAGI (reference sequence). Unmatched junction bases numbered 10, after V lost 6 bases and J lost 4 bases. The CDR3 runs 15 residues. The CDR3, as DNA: TGTGCCAGCAGACTAACCGGGACAGGGACGTACGAGCAGTACTTC. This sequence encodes CASRLTGTGTYEQYF.

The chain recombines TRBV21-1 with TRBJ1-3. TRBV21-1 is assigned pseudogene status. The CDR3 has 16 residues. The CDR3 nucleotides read TGTGCCAGCAGCAACGAGGAGGGCCTCTCTGGAAACACCATATATTTT. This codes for CASSNEEGLSGNTIYF.

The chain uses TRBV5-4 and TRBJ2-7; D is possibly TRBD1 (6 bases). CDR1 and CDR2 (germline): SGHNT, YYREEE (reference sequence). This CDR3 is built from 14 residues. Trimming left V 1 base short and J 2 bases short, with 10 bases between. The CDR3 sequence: CASSLYRATYEQYF. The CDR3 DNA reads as TGTGCCAGCAGCTTGTACAGGGCGACCTACGAGCAGTACTTC.

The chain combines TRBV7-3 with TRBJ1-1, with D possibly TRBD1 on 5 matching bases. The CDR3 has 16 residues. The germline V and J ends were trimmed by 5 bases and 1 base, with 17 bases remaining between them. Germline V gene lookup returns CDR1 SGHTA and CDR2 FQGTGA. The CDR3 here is CASSPPRGSGNTEAFF. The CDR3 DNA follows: TGTGCCAGCAGCCCACCACGGGGGAGCGGGAACACTGAAGCTTTCTTT.

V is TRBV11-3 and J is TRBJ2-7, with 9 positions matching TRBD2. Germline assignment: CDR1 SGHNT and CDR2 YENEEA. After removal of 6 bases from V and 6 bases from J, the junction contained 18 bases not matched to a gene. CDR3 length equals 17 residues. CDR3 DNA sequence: TGTGCCAGCAGTTGGGACGGCGCGGGGGGGCGAGGTCGCGAGCAGTACTTC. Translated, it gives CASSWDGAGGRGREQYF.

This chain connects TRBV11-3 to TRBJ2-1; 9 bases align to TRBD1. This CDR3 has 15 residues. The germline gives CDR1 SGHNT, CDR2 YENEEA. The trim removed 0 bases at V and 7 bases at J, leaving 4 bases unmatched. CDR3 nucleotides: TGTGCCAGCAGCTTAGAACAGGGGGCCCTGAATGAGCAGTTCTTC. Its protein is CASSLEQGALNEQFF.

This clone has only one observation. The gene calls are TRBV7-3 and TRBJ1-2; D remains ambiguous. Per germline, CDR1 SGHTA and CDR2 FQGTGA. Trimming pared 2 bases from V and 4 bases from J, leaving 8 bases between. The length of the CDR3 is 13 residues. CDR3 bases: TGTGCCAGCAGCTTATGGCCCAGCTATGGCTACACCTTC. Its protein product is CASSLWPSYGYTF.

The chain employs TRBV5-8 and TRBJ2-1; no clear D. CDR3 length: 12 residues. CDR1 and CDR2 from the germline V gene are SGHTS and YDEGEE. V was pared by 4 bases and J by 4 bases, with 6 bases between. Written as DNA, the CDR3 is TGTGCCAGCAGCGCGCAATACAATGAGCAGTTCTTC. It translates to CASSAQYNEQFF.

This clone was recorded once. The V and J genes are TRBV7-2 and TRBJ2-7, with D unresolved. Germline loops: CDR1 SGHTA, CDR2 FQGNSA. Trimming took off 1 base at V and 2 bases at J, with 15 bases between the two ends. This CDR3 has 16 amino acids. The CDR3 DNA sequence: TGTGCCAGCAGCTTAGGTTCCTATAGGCAGGCCTACGAGCAGTACTTC. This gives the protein CASSLGSYRQAYEQYF.

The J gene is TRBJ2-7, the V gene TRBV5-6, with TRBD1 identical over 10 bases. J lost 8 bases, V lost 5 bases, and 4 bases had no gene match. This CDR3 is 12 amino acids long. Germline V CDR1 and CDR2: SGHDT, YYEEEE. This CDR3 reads CASRGQGNQQYF. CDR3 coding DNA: TGTGCCAGCAGGGGACAGGGGAATCAGCAGTACTTC. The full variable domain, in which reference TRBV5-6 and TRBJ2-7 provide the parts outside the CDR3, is DAGVTQSPTHLIKTRGQQVTLRCSPKSGHDTVSWYQQALGQGPQFIFQYYEEEERQRGNFPDRFSGHQFPNYSSELNVNALLLGDSALYLCASRGQGNQQYFGPGTRLTVT.